The 12 T cell receptor beta chains listed next were all sequenced from one sample in a study of blood T cell repertoires in COVID-19. Clones were sequenced by immunoSEQ multiplex PCR, and TCRdb holds only the in-frame ones, with some missing. This sample carries about 31,000 clones, over 80% of them seen once, and the ten largest clones take 5.4%. Source material: peripheral blood. All receptors come from a human donor in a cohort sampled during active COVID-19.

The chain is built from TRBV6-5 and TRBJ2-1; D is uncertain. The germline V and J ends were trimmed by 0 bases and 0 bases, with 6 bases remaining between them. The CDR3 has 15 residues. Germline V lookup: CDR1 MNHEY, CDR2 SVGAGI. The CDR3 is CASSYSSSSYNEQFF. Written as DNA, the CDR3 is TGTGCCAGCAGTTACTCCTCGAGCTCCTACAATGAGCAGTTCTTC.

The chain uses TRBV30 and TRBJ1-1, with D perhaps TRBD1 (5 bases). This CDR3 has 13 residues. V was trimmed by 3 bases and J by 0 bases, leaving 8 bases between them. Germline values: CDR1 GTSNPN, CDR2 SVGIG (reference sequence). The DNA of the CDR3 is TGTGCCTGGAGCCGACAGCTGAACACTGAAGCTTTCTTT. Translating it yields CAWSRQLNTEAFF.

V usage is TRBV5-6 and J usage is TRBJ1-2, with 7 bases matching TRBD1. The V gene end was trimmed by 2 bases and the J gene end by 4 bases; junction bases not matched to a gene: 11. The germline V gene encodes CDR1 SGHDT and CDR2 YYEEEE. The CDR3 length is 16 residues. This chain's CDR3 is CASSLTTSDRTYGYTF. CDR3 sequence (DNA): TGTGCCAGCAGCTTAACAACTTCGGACAGGACCTATGGCTACACCTTC. Full variable domain (outside the CDR3, taken from reference TRBV5-6 and TRBJ1-2): DAGVTQSPTHLIKTRGQQVTLRCSPKSGHDTVSWYQQALGQGPQFIFQYYEEEERQRGNFPDRFSGHQFPNYSSELNVNALLLGDSALYLCASSLTTSDRTYGYTFGSGTRLTVV.

CDR3 region: CASSLSGGSGANVLTF. The CDR3, as DNA: TGCGCCAGCAGCTTGAGCGGGGGGTCTGGGGCCAACGTCCTGACTTTC. The rearrangement joins TRBV5-1 to TRBJ2-6; 9 positions match TRBD2. Losses at the gene ends were 1 base for V and 1 base for J; bases not matched to a gene: 0. CDR3 length: 16 amino acids. From germline, CDR1 is SGHRS and CDR2 YFSETQ. The variable domain in full, completed from reference TRBV5-1 and TRBJ2-6, reads KAGVTQTPRYLIKTRGQQVTLSCSPISGHRSVSWYQQTPGQGLQFLFEYFSETQRNKGNFPGRFSGRQFSNSRSEMNVSTLELGDSALYLCASSLSGGSGANVLTFGAGSRLTVL.

The rearrangement links TRBV7-3 to TRBJ2-1; the match to TRBD1 covers 8 bases. The CDR3 is 16 residues long. The V and J ends lost 5 bases and 0 bases, in that order; junction bases with no gene match: 6. The germline V gene encodes CDR1 SGHTA and CDR2 FQGTGA. Here the CDR3 reads CASSPSGQGSYNEQFF. CDR3 nucleotide sequence: TGTGCCAGCAGCCCTTCCGGACAGGGCTCCTACAATGAGCAGTTCTTC. The variable domain in full, with the rest retrieved from reference TRBV7-3 and TRBJ2-1, is GAGVSQTPSNKVTEKGKYVELRCDPISGHTALYWYRQSLGQGPEFLIYFQGTGAADDSGLPNDRFFAVRPEGSVSTLKIQRTERGDSAVYLCASSPSGQGSYNEQFFGPGTRLTVL.

The chain couples TRBV11-2 to TRBJ1-1, with 7 bases aligning to TRBD1. Germline trimming cut 5 bases from V and 1 base from J; bases unmatched to any gene: 4. CDR1 and CDR2 from the germline V gene are SGHAT and FQNNGV. CDR3 length: 14 residues. The CDR3 DNA is TGTGCCAGCAGCACCCGACAGGGGAACACTGAAGCTTTCTTT. Translated, it gives CASSTRQGNTEAFF.

The chain uses TRBV29-1 and TRBJ1-5, with a weak D call TRBD1 (6 bases). Germline values: CDR1 SQVTM, CDR2 ANQGSEA. The V gene lost 4 bases and the J gene lost 7 bases, with 14 bases spanning the gap. This CDR3 comprises 13 residues. CDR3 region: CSVGGGGLQPQHF. CDR3 DNA sequence: TGCAGCGTTGGAGGCGGGGGGCTACAGCCCCAGCATTTT. Full variable domain (outside the CDR3, taken from reference TRBV29-1 and TRBJ1-5): SAVISQKPSRDICQRGTSLTIQCQVDSQVTMMFWYRQQPGQSLTLIATANQGSEATYESGFVIDKFPISRPNLTFSTLTVSNMSPEDSSIYLCSVGGGGLQPQHFGDGTRLSIL.

This sequence joins TRBV7-2 and TRBJ2-2, with D tentatively TRBD1 (5 bases). CDR3 size: 14 residues. Trimming removed 5 bases from V and 2 bases from J, with 9 bases in between. Germline CDR1 and CDR2: SGHTA and FQGNSA. Here the CDR3 reads CASSQGRNTGELFF. DNA for the CDR3: TGTGCCAGCAGCCAGGGTAGAAACACCGGGGAGCTGTTTTTT.

The chain joins TRBV19 to TRBJ1-2; D gene unclear. Germline V gene data show CDR1 as LNHDA and CDR2 as SQIVND (reference sequence). The length of the CDR3 is 14 residues. V shed 5 bases and J shed 0 bases, with 10 bases lying between them. The CDR3 sequence is CASSLAVTNYGYTF. DNA of the CDR3: TGTGCCAGTAGTTTAGCGGTAACTAACTATGGCTACACCTTC. The full variable domain, rest sourced from reference TRBV19 and TRBJ1-2, is DGGITQSPKYLFRKEGQNVTLSCEQNLNHDAMYWYRQDPGQGLRLIYYSQIVNDFQKGDIAEGYSVSREKKESFPLTVTSAQKNPTAFYLCASSLAVTNYGYTFGSGTRLTVV.

V and J are TRBV19 and TRBJ2-7; a possible D gene is TRBD2 (5 bases). The CDR3 extends over 13 amino acids. Germline assignment: CDR1 LNHDA and CDR2 SQIVND (reference sequence). V was trimmed by 1 base and J by 3 bases, leaving 7 bases between them. This CDR3 is CASSIGGGYEQYV. DNA for the CDR3: TGTGCCAGTAGTATAGGAGGAGGCTACGAGCAGTACGTC.

The V gene is TRBV6-5, the J gene TRBJ2-1, with TRBD2 as a possible D gene (6 bases). CDR3 length equals 14 residues. Germline lookup yields CDR1 MNHEY and CDR2 SVGAGI. The V gene lost 6 bases and the J gene lost 7 bases, with 16 bases spanning the gap. CDR3 in DNA: TGTGCCAGCAGAAAGCCGGCGGGAAGTAATGAGCAGTTCTTC. This sequence encodes CASRKPAGSNEQFF.

J is TRBJ2-7 and V is TRBV7-2; TRBD1 is a possible D gene (5 bases). The ends were cut back, 3 bases at V and 0 bases at J, with 12 bases in the middle. The CDR3 is made up of 15 amino acids. The germline gives CDR1 SGHTA, CDR2 FQGNSA. CDR3 bases: TGTGCCAGCAGCTTTCAAGGGGTCAGCTCCTACGAGCAGTACGTC. Encoded protein: CASSFQGVSSYEQYV.